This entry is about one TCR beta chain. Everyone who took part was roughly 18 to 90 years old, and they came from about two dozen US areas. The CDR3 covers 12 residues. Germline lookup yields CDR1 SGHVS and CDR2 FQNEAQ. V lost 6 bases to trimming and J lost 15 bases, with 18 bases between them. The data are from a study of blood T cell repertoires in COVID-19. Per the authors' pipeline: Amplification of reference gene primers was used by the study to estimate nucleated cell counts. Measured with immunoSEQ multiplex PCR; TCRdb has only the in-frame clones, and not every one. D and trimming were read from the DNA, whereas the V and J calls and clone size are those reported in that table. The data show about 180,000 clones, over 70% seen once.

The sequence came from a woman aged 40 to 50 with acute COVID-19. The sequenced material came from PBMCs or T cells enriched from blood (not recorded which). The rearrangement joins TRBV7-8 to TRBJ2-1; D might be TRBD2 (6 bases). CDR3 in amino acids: CASRRIGTSPFF. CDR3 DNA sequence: TGTGCCAGCAGACGAATCGGGACTTCGCCGTTCTTC.